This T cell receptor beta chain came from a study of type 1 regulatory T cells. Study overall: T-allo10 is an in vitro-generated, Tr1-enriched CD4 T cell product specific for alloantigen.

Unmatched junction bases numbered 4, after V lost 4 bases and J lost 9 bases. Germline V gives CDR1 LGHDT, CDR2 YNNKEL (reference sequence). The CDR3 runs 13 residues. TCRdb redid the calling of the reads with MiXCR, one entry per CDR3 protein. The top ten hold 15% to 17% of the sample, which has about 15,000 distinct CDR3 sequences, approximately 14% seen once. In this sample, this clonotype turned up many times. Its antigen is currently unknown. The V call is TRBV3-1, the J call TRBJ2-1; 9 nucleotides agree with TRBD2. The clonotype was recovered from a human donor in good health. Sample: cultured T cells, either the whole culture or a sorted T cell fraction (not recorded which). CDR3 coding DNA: TGTGCCAGCAGCCTAGCGGGAGCAACTGAGCAGTTCTTC. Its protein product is CASSLAGATEQFF.